One sample yielded the 9 T cell receptor beta chains listed below, sequenced in a study of blood T cell repertoires in COVID-19. Data came from immunoSEQ multiplex PCR; TCRdb stores just in-frame clones and leaves some out. This table holds 200,000 to 300,000 clones, 88% found once. The sample was peripheral blood. These receptor sequences come from a man at least 80 years old with acute or convalescent COVID-19.

V usage is TRBV12-3 or TRBV12-4 and J usage is TRBJ2-2; D is ambiguous. The CDR3 has 13 residues. Trimming took 5 bases from V and 0 from J, leaving 4 bases between them. The CDR3 spells CASSHTNTGELFF. For the CDR3, the DNA is TGTGCCAGCAGTCACACGAACACCGGGGAGCTGTTTTTT.

This clone appeared a single time. The rearrangement uses TRBV7-9 and TRBJ2-1, with TRBD2 matching over 13 bases. Germline V lookup: CDR1 SEHNR, CDR2 FQNEAQ (reference sequence). V gave up 6 bases and J gave up 12 bases; unmatched junction bases: 11. The CDR3 has 15 amino acids. CDR3 residues: CASSTGLAGAQGQFF. CDR3 DNA: TGTGCCAGCAGTACCGGACTAGCGGGAGCCCAGGGGCAGTTCTTC.

This chain links TRBV25-1 with TRBJ2-1; 12 bases are a match to TRBD2. The ends lost 3 bases at V and 2 bases at J; junction bases unmatched: 5. CDR1 is MGHDK and CDR2 is SYGVNS in the germline V gene. This CDR3 spans 17 amino acids. The CDR3 nucleotides are TGTGCCAGCAGTGATCTCCGACTAGCGGGGGCCTACAATGAGCAGTTCTTC. It codes for CASSDLRLAGAYNEQFF.

This clone turned up a few times. The genes are TRBV7-2 and TRBJ1-4, with D possibly being TRBD1 (5 bases). V was clipped by 3 bases and J by 6 bases, with 14 bases between them. Germline V gene data show CDR1 as SGHTA and CDR2 as FQGNSA. The CDR3 is 15 amino acids. This CDR3 is CASSLEGRRDEKLFF. The CDR3 DNA follows: TGTGCCAGCAGCTTGGAGGGGAGGAGGGATGAAAAACTGTTTTTT.

The table lists this clone with a few counts. The chain has TRBV10-3 and TRBJ1-1; D is unresolved. Germline-derived CDR1 and CDR2 are ENHRY and SYGVKD. V shed 7 bases and J shed 0 bases, with 12 bases lying between them. The CDR3 runs 14 residues. CDR3 in amino acids: CAIKRTDLNTEAFF. CDR3 sequence (DNA): TGTGCCATCAAAAGAACGGACTTGAACACTGAAGCTTTCTTT.

The chain couples TRBV5-1 to TRBJ2-7, with TRBD1 matching 10 bases. The junction had 0 bases not matched to a gene; V was cut back by 3 bases and J by 3 bases. This CDR3 has 13 amino acids. The germline V gene has CDR1 SGHRS and CDR2 YFSETQ. CDR3 nucleotides: TGCGCCAGCAGCTGGACAGGGGGCTACGAGCAGTACTTC. Translated: CASSWTGGYEQYF.

The V gene is TRBV18, the J gene TRBJ2-7, with a weak D call TRBD2 (6 bases). This CDR3 comprises 13 residues. Trimming removed 5 bases at V and 4 bases at J, with 12 bases between. CDR1 and CDR2 from the germline V gene are KGHSH and LQKENI. CDR3 protein: CASSTTSTYEQYF. The CDR3 region has the DNA TGTGCCAGCTCAACCACTAGCACGTACGAGCAGTACTTC.

The gene calls are TRBV3-1 (or the pseudogene TRBV3-2) and TRBJ2-7, with 7 bases lining up with TRBD1. The germline CDR1 and CDR2 sequences are LGHDT and YNNKEL (reference sequence). The CDR3 runs to 15 residues. After removal of 1 base from V and 3 bases from J, the junction contained 6 bases not matched to a gene. In DNA form, the CDR3 reads TGTGCCAGCAGCCAAGGTCTACAGGGGTACTACGAGCAGTACTTC. Translating gives CASSQGLQGYYEQYF.

J is TRBJ2-2 and V is TRBV10-3, with 10 bases aligning to TRBD1. Germline V gene lookup returns CDR1 ENHRY and CDR2 SYGVKD. J gave up 6 bases and V 3 bases, and 10 bases lay outside the gene matches. This CDR3 has 17 amino acids. The CDR3 region has the DNA TGTGCCATCAGTGACCCCGGACAGGGGGTCTTAGCCGGGGAGCTGTTTTTT. The encoded protein is CAISDPGQGVLAGELFF.